Each of the 26 T cell receptor beta chains below was sequenced from the same sample in a study of cytomegalovirus exposure and HLA in healthy donors. PCR was performed using 60 Vbeta and 13 Jbeta primers. Sequencing used immunoSEQ multiplex PCR; TCRdb keeps in-frame clones, though not all of them. The sample consists of over 130,000 clones, 70% to 90% of them appearing once. Sequenced: PBMCs. The receptors derive from a man aged 50 to 60 in good health and CMV-seronegative.

The CDR3 loop is CASIPKGGDTQYF. DNA of the CDR3: TGTGCCAGTATCCCCAAGGGAGGGGATACGCAGTATTTT. The J gene is TRBJ2-3, the V gene TRBV19, with TRBD2 matching over 7 bases. The CDR3 length is 13 residues. Germline V lookup: CDR1 LNHDA, CDR2 SQIVND (reference sequence). Unmatched junction bases numbered 7, after V lost 7 bases and J lost 6 bases.

The rearrangement uses TRBV19 and TRBJ1-1, with 10 positions matching TRBD1. The CDR3 covers 16 residues. Germline loops: CDR1 LNHDA, CDR2 SQIVND (reference sequence). V lost 5 bases and J lost 0; bases outside the gene matches: 6. The CDR3 reads CASSVWTGGMNTEAFF. CDR3 DNA: TGTGCCAGTAGTGTTTGGACAGGGGGGATGAACACTGAAGCTTTCTTT.

This sequence joins TRBV9 and TRBJ2-2, with 7 bases identical to TRBD2. Germline V lookup: CDR1 SGDLS, CDR2 YYNGEE. The CDR3 contains 15 residues. V shed 2 bases and J 6 bases; nucleotides not matched to a gene: 7. As DNA, the CDR3 is TGTGCCAGCAGCGTCGGGGGGTGGATCTCCGGGGAGCTGTTTTTT. Residues: CASSVGGWISGELFF.

On this clone: A read error may account for a junction end that differs from germline. The chain carries TRBV27 and TRBJ2-7; 10 nucleotides line up with TRBD1. This CDR3 contains 15 residues. The germline CDR1 and CDR2 sequences are MNHEY and SMNVEV (reference sequence). The DNA for the CDR3 is TGTGCCAGCAGTTCGCCGGGACAGGGGCTCGCCGAGCAGTACTTT. The encoded protein is CASSSPGQGLAEQYF.

The J gene is TRBJ2-5, the V gene TRBV27; 10 nucleotides align to TRBD1. Germline values: CDR1 MNHEY, CDR2 SMNVEV (reference sequence). The CDR3 spans 15 residues. The V segment lost 4 bases and the J segment 3 bases; nucleotides outside the gene matches: 5. The CDR3: CASSSLGQGEETQYF. DNA of the CDR3: TGTGCCAGCAGTTCCCTCGGACAGGGGGAAGAGACCCAGTACTTC.

The chain employs TRBV18 and TRBJ1-4, with 9 bases matching TRBD1. J gave up 2 bases and V 6 bases, and 4 bases lay outside the gene matches. The germline gives CDR1 KGHSH, CDR2 LQKENI. This CDR3 region has 15 residues. The CDR3: CASSAGTGTNEKLFF. For the CDR3, the DNA is TGTGCCAGCTCGGCAGGGACAGGGACTAATGAAAAACTGTTTTTT.

This clone was picked up one time. This sequence joins TRBV18 and TRBJ1-6; the D is unclear. This CDR3 is built from 15 residues. The germline V gene has CDR1 KGHSH and CDR2 LQKENI. V shed 2 bases and J shed 4 bases, with 9 bases lying between them. The CDR3 DNA sequence: TGTGCCAGCTCACCAGCTGCAGAATATAATTCACCCCTCCACTTT. It encodes CASSPAAEYNSPLHF. The full variable domain, its missing parts supplied by reference TRBV18 and TRBJ1-6, is NAGVMQNPRHLVRRRGQEARLRCSPMKGHSHVYWYRQLPEEGLKFMVYLQKENIIDESGMPKERFSAEFPKEGPSILRIQQVVRGDSAAYFCASSPAAEYNSPLHFGNGTRLTVT.

V gene TRBV7-9 combines with J gene TRBJ1-2; D is undetermined. Trimming pared 5 bases from V and 3 bases from J, leaving 10 bases between. This CDR3 is built from 13 residues. The germline CDR1 and CDR2 sequences are SEHNR and FQNEAQ (reference sequence). Here the CDR3 DNA reads TGTGCCAGCAGCCCTCACAGTCACTATGGCTACACCTTC. This encodes CASSPHSHYGYTF.

This chain's CDR3 is CASSADDRGPSYGYTF. The CDR3 DNA follows: TGTGCCAGCAGCGCTGATGACAGGGGACCTAGCTATGGCTACACCTTC. The chain couples TRBV5-4 to TRBJ1-2, with 8 bases identical to TRBD1. The CDR3 extends over 16 amino acids. Per germline, CDR1 SGHNT and CDR2 YYREEE (reference sequence). V gave up 4 bases and J gave up 4 bases; unmatched junction bases: 12.

The chain recombines TRBV5-4 with TRBJ1-6; D not resolved. This CDR3 has 15 residues. Germline CDR1 is SGHNT and CDR2 is YYREEE (reference sequence). The ends were cut back, 0 bases at V and 7 bases at J, with 11 bases in the middle. The CDR3 coding sequence is TGTGCCAGCAGCTTGGAAAGCCATTTGAATTCACCCCTCCACTTT. Its translation: CASSLESHLNSPLHF.

Worth noting for this clone: The junction departs from the called germline gene at one end, perhaps through a read error. The V and J genes are TRBV25-1 and TRBJ1-1; weak D call: TRBD1 (5 bases). Germline CDR1 reads MGHDK; CDR2 reads SYGVNS. This CDR3 comprises 11 residues. The CDR3 coding sequence is TGTGCCAGCAGTGTGGCCAAACAGGCTTCCTTT. It encodes CASSVAKQASF.

The chain uses TRBV6-1 and TRBJ1-5, with a tentative D call TRBD1 (5 bases). CDR3 length: 15 amino acids. The germline V and J ends were trimmed by 8 bases and 5 bases, with 19 bases remaining between them. Per the germline V gene, CDR1 is MNHNS and CDR2 is SASEGT. The DNA of the CDR3 is TGTGCCAGCTTAGTGGGGTGGGGCAGGGATCAGCCCCAGCATTTT. Its translation: CASLVGWGRDQPQHF.

This chain links TRBV2 with TRBJ2-1, with D possibly TRBD2 on 6 matching bases. The germline V gene has CDR1 SNHLY and CDR2 FYNNEI. V was trimmed by 5 bases and J by 4 bases, leaving 9 bases between them. The CDR3 spans 13 residues. CDR3 in amino acids: CASSWGTYNEQFF. The CDR3 DNA is TGTGCCAGCAGTTGGGGGACTTACAATGAGCAGTTCTTC. Using reference TRBV2 and TRBJ2-1 for the parts outside the CDR3, the full variable domain is EPEVTQTPSHQVTQMGQEVILRCVPISNHLYFYWYRQILGQKVEFLVSFYNNEISEKSEIFDDQFSVERPDGSNFTLKIRSTKLEDSAMYFCASSWGTYNEQFFGPGTRLTVL.

In its sample, this clone was seen a few times. The chain recombines TRBV7-9 with TRBJ2-1, with 8 bases lining up with TRBD1. The CDR3 covers 15 residues. The V and J ends lost 4 bases and 0 bases, in that order; junction bases with no gene match: 2. CDR1 and CDR2 from the germline V gene are SEHNR and FQNEAQ (reference sequence). The CDR3 reads CASSSGQGSYNEQFF. The DNA of the CDR3 is TGTGCCAGCAGCTCCGGACAGGGCTCCTACAATGAGCAGTTCTTC. The variable domain in full, completed from reference TRBV7-9 and TRBJ2-1, reads DTGVSQNPRHKITKRGQNVTFRCDPISEHNRLYWYRQTLGQGPEFLTYFQNEAQLEKSRLLSDRFSAERPKGSFSTLEIQRTEQGDSAMYLCASSSGQGSYNEQFFGPGTRLTVL.

The CDR3 coding sequence is TGTGCCAGCAGTGAGAGCCAGCCCCAGCATTTT. Its protein product is CASSESQPQHF. V gene TRBV2 combines with J gene TRBJ1-5, with unresolved D. This CDR3 region has 11 residues. Trimming pared 3 bases from V and 7 bases from J, leaving 4 bases between. Germline V gene data show CDR1 as SNHLY and CDR2 as FYNNEI.

The J gene is TRBJ2-6, the V gene TRBV30; 11 bases line up with TRBD1. Germline lookup yields CDR1 GTSNPN and CDR2 SVGIG (reference sequence). The CDR3 consists of 17 residues. After removal of 4 bases from V and 1 base from J, the junction contained 6 bases not matched to a gene. CDR3 residues: CAWTGQGAVSGANVLTF. The CDR3 nucleotides read TGTGCCTGGACCGGACAGGGGGCGGTTTCTGGGGCCAACGTCCTGACTTTC.

As to this clone: The same CDR3 arises from other DNA sequences in this sample as well. CDR3 DNA sequence: TGTGCCAGCAGCCTGGCGGGAGGCACAGATACGCAGTATTTT. Residues: CASSLAGGTDTQYF. This chain links TRBV7-3 with TRBJ2-3; 7 nucleotides match TRBD2. Germline V gene lookup returns CDR1 SGHTA and CDR2 FQGTGA. V lost 5 bases to trimming and J lost 1 base; unmatched junction nucleotides: 3. CDR3 length: 14 amino acids.

The CDR3 sequence: CASSFRDIQYF. The CDR3 nucleotides read TGTGCCAGCAGTTTCCGGGACATTCAGTACTTC. The chain links TRBV27 to TRBJ2-4; no clear D gene. Trimming left V 3 bases short and J 8 bases short, with 5 bases between. CDR1 and CDR2 (germline): MNHEY, SMNVEV (reference sequence). The CDR3 is 11 residues long.

The chain combines TRBV4-1 with TRBJ1-2; D ambiguous. Germline V gene lookup returns CDR1 MGHRA and CDR2 YSYEKL. This CDR3 is 16 amino acids long. V was pared by 0 bases and J by 4 bases, with 15 bases between. The CDR3 loop reads CASSQEASSDFYGYTF. CDR3 DNA: TGCGCCAGCAGCCAAGAGGCAAGCAGTGACTTCTATGGCTACACCTTC.

The genes are TRBV5-6 and TRBJ2-1; TRBD2 aligns across 8 bases. The germline V gene has CDR1 SGHDT and CDR2 YYEEEE. With 3 bases clipped from V and 1 base from J, the junction kept 3 bases outside the gene matches. CDR3 size: 15 residues. The CDR3 DNA reads TGTGCCAGCAGCTGGGGACTAGTATCCTACAATGAGCAGTTCTTC. This translates into CASSWGLVSYNEQFF. The whole variable domain, remainder taken from reference TRBV5-6 and TRBJ2-1, is DAGVTQSPTHLIKTRGQQVTLRCSPKSGHDTVSWYQQALGQGPQFIFQYYEEEERQRGNFPDRFSGHQFPNYSSELNVNALLLGDSALYLCASSWGLVSYNEQFFGPGTRLTVL.

CDR3 nucleotides: TGTGCCATCAGTGACCTGACAGGCTCCGGCTACACCTTC. Translating gives CAISDLTGSGYTF. This sequence joins TRBV10-3 and TRBJ1-2; the D gene is possibly TRBD1 (6 bases). The CDR3 length is 13 residues. The V gene lost 3 bases and the J gene lost 8 bases, with 13 bases spanning the gap. CDR1 is ENHRY and CDR2 is SYGVKD in the germline V gene.

The chain carries TRBV29-1 and TRBJ1-1, with D perhaps TRBD1 (6 bases). The CDR3 covers 12 residues. V was pared by 7 bases and J by 5 bases, with 14 bases between. The germline CDR1 and CDR2 sequences are SQVTM and ANQGSEA. The CDR3 DNA reads as TGCAGCGCCGGACAGTTAAGGACTGAAGCTTTCTTT. Its protein is CSAGQLRTEAFF.

This chain connects TRBV7-9 to TRBJ2-5; 7 nucleotides line up with TRBD2. The CDR3 runs 14 residues. V trimming: 3 bases; J trimming: 5 bases; junction bases outside the gene matches: 6. From germline, CDR1 is SEHNR and CDR2 FQNEAQ (reference sequence). The CDR3 DNA follows: TGTGCCAGCAGCTTGGGAGGGACCCGGGAGACCCAGTACTTC. Amino acid sequence: CASSLGGTRETQYF.

The chain has TRBV4-1 and TRBJ2-7; 8 nucleotides agree with TRBD2. V lost 1 base to trimming and J lost 5 bases; unmatched junction nucleotides: 7. The CDR3 covers 15 residues. Germline V gives CDR1 MGHRA, CDR2 YSYEKL. As DNA, the CDR3 is TGCGCCAGCAGCCAAGTTCAGGCGGGAGGTAACGAGCAGTACTTC. Its translation: CASSQVQAGGNEQYF.

The J gene is TRBJ2-2, the V gene TRBV1; TRBD1 was called by the table and not checked on the DNA. TRBV1 is given as a pseudogene. The CDR3 length is 16 residues. The DNA for the CDR3 is TGCACCAGCAGCCACATTTCCGGGACACTGCACCGGGGAGCTGTTTTT. Translated: CTSSHISGTLHRGAVF.

This rearrangement joins TRBV7-2 to TRBJ1-5; 9 positions match TRBD1. Germline trimming cut 5 bases from V and 3 bases from J; bases unmatched to any gene: 8. The CDR3 spans 16 residues. CDR1 and CDR2 from the germline V gene are SGHTA and FQGNSA. The CDR3 here is CASSAWGTGNNQPQHF. The CDR3 region has the DNA TGTGCCAGCAGCGCGTGGGGGACAGGGAACAATCAGCCCCAGCATTTT.